Listed here are 23 T cell receptor beta chains from one sample, sequenced in a study of CD8+ T cells in alopecia areata. Extracted RNA was reverse transcribed, and the resulting cDNA served as sequencing template. The repertoire was sequenced with immunoSEQ multiplex PCR; TCRdb's copy has only in-frame clones and lacks some. The table shows more than 200,000 clones, with approximately 61% occurring only once. This specimen consisted of CD4+ T cells sorted from blood, obtained at week 0. These receptors were taken from a human donor with alopecia areata.

The V and J genes are TRBV7-9 and TRBJ2-5; 8 positions match TRBD1. CDR1 is SEHNR and CDR2 is FQNEAQ in the germline V gene (reference sequence). V was pared by 4 bases and J by 3 bases, with 4 bases of the junction left unmatched. This CDR3 has 14 amino acids. For the CDR3, the DNA is TGTGCCAGCAGCTCGACAGGGGTGGAAGAGACCCAGTACTTC. Protein sequence: CASSSTGVEETQYF.

The chain is built from TRBV28 and TRBJ1-3; D is unresolved. V lost 5 bases to trimming and J lost 4 bases, with 15 bases between them. Germline V CDR1 and CDR2: MDHEN, SYDVKM. The CDR3 spans 15 residues. CDR3 sequence reads: CASSPPLVLGNTIYF. The CDR3 DNA sequence: TGTGCCAGCAGTCCCCCCCTCGTTTTAGGAAACACCATATATTTT.

The CDR3: CASSQDPLHSTEAFF. For the CDR3, the DNA is TGCGCCAGCAGCCAAGATCCCTTACATAGCACTGAAGCTTTCTTT. The chain carries TRBV4-3 and TRBJ1-1; D is unresolved. The germline CDR1 and CDR2 sequences are LGHNA and YSLEER. The CDR3 is 15 amino acids. Deletions cut 0 bases from V and 4 bases from J, with 12 bases between.

This clone was counted between two and nine times. The chain recombines TRBV6-6 with TRBJ1-1, with D unresolved. This CDR3 has 14 amino acids. Trimming removed 6 bases at V and 0 bases at J, with 11 bases between. CDR1 and CDR2 (germline): MNHNY, SVGAGI (reference sequence). The CDR3 nucleotides are TGTGCCAGCAGCCGAGGACGGCTGAACACTGAAGCTTTCTTT. It translates to CASSRGRLNTEAFF.

The J gene is TRBJ2-3, the V gene TRBV7-2, with D uncertain. The V gene's germline CDR1 is SGHTA and CDR2 FQGNSA. V lost 5 bases and J lost 0, with 12 bases in between. The CDR3 has 15 residues. The CDR3 sequence: CASSLDGYSTDTQYF. The CDR3 nucleotides read TGTGCCAGCAGCCTCGACGGCTATAGCACAGATACGCAGTATTTT. Complete variable domain (other parts from reference TRBV7-2 and TRBJ2-3): GAGVSQSPSNKVTEKGKDVELRCDPISGHTALYWYRQSLGQGLEFLIYFQGNSAPDKSGLPSDRFSAERTGGSVSTLTIQRTQQEDSAVYLCASSLDGYSTDTQYFGPGTRLTVL.

This clone has just a few counts. The chain couples TRBV27 to TRBJ1-5, with D possibly being TRBD1 (6 bases). The CDR3 is made up of 14 amino acids. Germline V lookup: CDR1 MNHEY, CDR2 SMNVEV (reference sequence). V dropped 4 bases and J dropped 5 bases, with 12 bases sitting between them. Here the CDR3 DNA reads TGTGCCAGCAGTTACAAAAGGGGGGATCAGCCCCAGCATTTT. This sequence encodes CASSYKRGDQPQHF.

The chain is built from TRBV4-1 and TRBJ1-5; no clear D gene. The germline V gene encodes CDR1 MGHRA and CDR2 YSYEKL. This CDR3 has 12 residues. Trimming stripped 1 base from V and 4 bases from J, with 2 bases between. The CDR3 region has the DNA TGCGCCAGCAGCCAAGCGAATCAGCCCCAGCATTTT. Encoded protein: CASSQANQPQHF.

The chain is built from TRBV5-1 and TRBJ2-5; 7 bases agree with TRBD2. Germline CDR1 and CDR2: SGHRS and YFSETQ. V shed 2 bases, J shed 2 bases, and the junction held 9 bases outside the gene matches. The CDR3 length is 16 residues. The CDR3 spells CASSLDRGVIQETQYF. For the CDR3, the DNA is TGCGCCAGCAGCTTAGATCGGGGGGTCATACAAGAGACCCAGTACTTC.

The V call is TRBV25-1, the J call TRBJ1-2, with 11 bases that match TRBD1. V gave up 7 bases and J gave up 6 bases; unmatched junction bases: 10. The CDR3 is made up of 15 amino acids. Germline CDR1 MGHDK, CDR2 SYGVNS. The CDR3 nucleotides are TGTGCCAGCACCCCGGGGGACAGGGGGTCGGATGGCTACACCTTC. This encodes CASTPGDRGSDGYTF.

This clone was recorded once. The chain combines TRBV5-1 with TRBJ2-3; D remains ambiguous. Between the trimmed V and J ends, which lost 4 bases and 6 bases, there was a span of 9 bases. CDR3 length: 12 amino acids. Looked up from germline, CDR1 is SGHRS and CDR2 is YFSETQ. CDR3 sequence (DNA): TGCGCCAGCAGCATACCCACCGATACGCAGTATTTT. This encodes CASSIPTDTQYF.

The chain employs TRBV18 and TRBJ2-5, with TRBD2 as a possible D gene (5 bases). Trimming shortened V by 3 bases and J by 5 bases, and 16 bases separated the two germline ends. Germline lookup yields CDR1 KGHSH and CDR2 LQKENI. This CDR3 comprises 15 residues. Here the CDR3 DNA reads TGTGCCAGCTCACCTCCGGCGGTGGGCGGGGAGACCCAGTACTTC. Amino acids: CASSPPAVGGETQYF. The variable domain in full, completed from reference TRBV18 and TRBJ2-5, reads NAGVMQNPRHLVRRRGQEARLRCSPMKGHSHVYWYRQLPEEGLKFMVYLQKENIIDESGMPKERFSAEFPKEGPSILRIQQVVRGDSAAYFCASSPPAVGGETQYFGPGTRLLVL.

This clone showed up just a few times. J is TRBJ1-5 and V is TRBV30; no definite D call. Germline values: CDR1 GTSNPN, CDR2 SVGIG (reference sequence). CDR3 length: 14 residues. Trimming took off 0 bases at V and 3 bases at J, with 9 bases between the two ends. The CDR3 sequence: CAWSVWEDNQPQHF. In DNA, the CDR3 is TGTGCCTGGAGTGTATGGGAGGACAATCAGCCCCAGCATTTT.

This clone showed up just a few times. The V and J genes are TRBV30 and TRBJ2-7; D not certain. V gave up 3 bases and J gave up 7 bases, with 13 bases separating them. Germline assignment: CDR1 GTSNPN and CDR2 SVGIG (reference sequence). This CDR3 has 12 residues. The CDR3 region is CAWSQRSREQYF. In nucleotides, the CDR3 is TGTGCCTGGAGCCAACGGTCCCGGGAGCAGTACTTC.

In this sample, this clone turned up a few times. The J gene is TRBJ2-7, the V gene TRBV5-1; D unclear. From germline, CDR1 is SGHRS and CDR2 YFSETQ. Trimming removed 0 bases at V and 3 bases at J, with 10 bases between. This CDR3 contains 14 residues. The DNA of the CDR3 is TGCGCCAGCAGCTTGGGTCAGGACCGCTACGAGCAGTACTTC. Translating it yields CASSLGQDRYEQYF.

In this sample, this clone turned up a few times. The CDR3 DNA reads as TGCGCCAGCAGCTTGGGGACTGGCGAGAACACTGAAGCTTTCTTT. As protein: CASSLGTGENTEAFF. The rearrangement joins TRBV5-1 to TRBJ1-1, with D unclear. The CDR3 is made up of 15 amino acids. Trimming cost V 0 bases and J 1 base, with 10 bases left between them. Germline CDR1 reads SGHRS; CDR2 reads YFSETQ. Full variable domain (missing parts from reference TRBV5-1 and TRBJ1-1): KAGVTQTPRYLIKTRGQQVTLSCSPISGHRSVSWYQQTPGQGLQFLFEYFSETQRNKGNFPGRFSGRQFSNSRSEMNVSTLELGDSALYLCASSLGTGENTEAFFGQGTRLTVV.

The CDR3 spells CASSIWDGANVLTF. Here the CDR3 DNA reads TGTGCCAGCAGTATCTGGGACGGGGCCAACGTCCTGACTTTC. V and J are TRBV2 and TRBJ2-6; D is tentatively TRBD1 or TRBD2 (5 bases each). The V gene's germline CDR1 is SNHLY and CDR2 FYNNEI. The CDR3 totals 14 residues. Trimming pared 5 bases from V and 4 bases from J, leaving 9 bases between. Supplemented by reference TRBV2 and TRBJ2-6, the full variable domain reads EPEVTQTPSHQVTQMGQEVILRCVPISNHLYFYWYRQILGQKVEFLVSFYNNEISEKSEIFDDQFSVERPDGSNFTLKIRSTKLEDSAMYFCASSIWDGANVLTFGAGSRLTVL.

The chain links TRBV19 to TRBJ2-1; 11 nucleotides agree with TRBD2. Germline V lookup: CDR1 LNHDA, CDR2 SQIVND (reference sequence). CDR3 length equals 16 residues. V lost 5 bases, J lost 1 base, and 4 bases stayed unmatched. The CDR3 DNA follows: TGTGCCAGTAGTTTCGCTAGCGGGGGGTCCTACAATGAGCAGTTCTTC. Translated: CASSFASGGSYNEQFF.

The DNA of the CDR3 is TGCGCCAGCAGCCAAGCCCCCGCTGGACAGGGAGGCACTGAAGCTTTCTTT. Translation: CASSQAPAGQGGTEAFF. The J gene is TRBJ1-1, the V gene TRBV4-3, with TRBD1 matching 8 bases. V shed 1 base, J shed 4 bases, and the junction held 11 bases outside the gene matches. Germline V lookup: CDR1 LGHNA, CDR2 YSLEER. This CDR3 has 17 residues.

The V gene is TRBV6-5, the J gene TRBJ2-5; D gene uncertain. V was trimmed by 2 bases and J by 2 bases, leaving 6 bases between them. CDR1 is MNHEY and CDR2 is SVGAGI in the germline V gene. The CDR3 is made up of 13 amino acids. CDR3 loop: CASSYRAQETQYF. In nucleotides, the CDR3 is TGTGCCAGCAGTTACCGGGCTCAAGAGACCCAGTACTTC.

This clone was picked up a small number of times. The chain carries TRBV5-1 and TRBJ2-3; D is undetermined. V lost 4 bases and J lost 3, with 9 bases in between. The CDR3 has 13 residues. Germline-derived CDR1 and CDR2 are SGHRS and YFSETQ. The CDR3 reads CASSVQGTDTQYF. The CDR3 DNA reads as TGCGCCAGCAGCGTTCAAGGAACAGATACGCAGTATTTT.

This chain joins TRBV27 and TRBJ2-5; no clear D gene. The germline V gene encodes CDR1 MNHEY and CDR2 SMNVEV (reference sequence). V was trimmed by 4 bases and J by 6 bases, leaving 12 bases between them. This CDR3 contains 13 residues. The CDR3 is CASSSGQRKTQYF. As DNA, the CDR3 is TGTGCCAGCAGTTCCGGGCAGCGAAAGACCCAGTACTTC.

This sequence joins TRBV5-1 and TRBJ2-3; 8 nucleotides align to TRBD1. J gave up 4 bases and V 4 bases, and 8 bases lay outside the gene matches. This CDR3 has 15 residues. Germline CDR1 SGHRS, CDR2 YFSETQ. CDR3 in amino acids: CASSPDRASPDTQYF. In DNA, the CDR3 is TGCGCCAGCAGCCCGGACAGGGCCTCGCCAGATACGCAGTATTTT.

This clone was detected a few times. The chain joins TRBV27 to TRBJ2-5, with a possible D match to TRBD2 (6 bases). This CDR3 comprises 13 residues. V shed 4 bases and J shed 1 base, with 7 bases lying between them. The germline gives CDR1 MNHEY, CDR2 SMNVEV (reference sequence). The CDR3 sequence is CASSWDFQETQYF. In nucleotides, the CDR3 is TGTGCCAGCAGTTGGGACTTCCAAGAGACCCAGTACTTC.